This TCR beta chain was sequenced during a study of blood T cell repertoires in COVID-19. Looking at the study overall: Italy, Spain and the United States were the sources of the convalescent and acute COVID-19 samples. Sources were T cells, B-cell-depleted T cells, or PBMCs; the material itself was cDNA or gDNA.

Original analysis: Amplifying reference gene primers gave estimates of nucleated cell counts. Repertoires were generated with immunoSEQ multiplex PCR, while TCRdb's copy carries only in-frame clones and drops some. From that table come the V and J calls and clone size; the DNA was used to work out D and trimming. Of about 180,000 clones detected, less than 90% appear once; the ten largest clones hold roughly 7.5%. Seattle patients were enrolled while actively infected and followed longitudinally. This clone was seen once. Sequenced material: peripheral blood. The source is a woman aged 70-85 years with COVID-19, enrolled during active disease.

Here the CDR3 DNA reads TGTGCCAGCAGCACTAGTGCCAGCACCGGGGAGCTGTTTTTT. Its protein product is CASSTSASTGELFF. The chain has TRBV2 and TRBJ2-2; possibly TRBD2 for D (5 bases). The V end lost 6 bases, the J end lost 4 bases, and 12 bases lay between the germline ends. The CDR3 has 14 residues. Germline V CDR1 and CDR2: SNHLY, FYNNEI. Looking up the rest from reference TRBV2 and TRBJ2-2 gives the full variable domain: EPEVTQTPSHQVTQMGQEVILRCVPISNHLYFYWYRQILGQKVEFLVSFYNNEISEKSEIFDDQFSVERPDGSNFTLKIRSTKLEDSAMYFCASSTSASTGELFFGEGSRLTVL.